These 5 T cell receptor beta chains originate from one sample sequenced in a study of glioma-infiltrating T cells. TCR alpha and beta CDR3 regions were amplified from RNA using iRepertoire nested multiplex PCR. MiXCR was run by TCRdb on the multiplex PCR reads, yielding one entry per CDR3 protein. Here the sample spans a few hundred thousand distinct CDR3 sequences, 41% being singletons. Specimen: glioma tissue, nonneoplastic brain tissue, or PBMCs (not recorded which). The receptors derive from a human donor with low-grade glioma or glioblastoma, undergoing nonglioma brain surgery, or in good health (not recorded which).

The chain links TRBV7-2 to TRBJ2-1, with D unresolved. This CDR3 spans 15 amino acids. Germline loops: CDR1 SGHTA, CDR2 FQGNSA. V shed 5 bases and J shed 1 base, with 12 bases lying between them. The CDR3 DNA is TGTGCCAGCAGCCCCCGTGGACCTTCCTACAATGAGCAGTTCTTC. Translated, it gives CASSPRGPSYNEQFF.

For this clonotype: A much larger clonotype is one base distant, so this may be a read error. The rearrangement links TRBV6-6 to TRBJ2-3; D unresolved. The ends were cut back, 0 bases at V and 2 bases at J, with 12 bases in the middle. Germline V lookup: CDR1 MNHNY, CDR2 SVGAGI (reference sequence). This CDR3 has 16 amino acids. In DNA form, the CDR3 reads TGTGCCAGCAGTTACTCGTGGAAGGCCTCCACAGATACGCAGTATTTT. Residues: CASSYSWKASTDTQYF.

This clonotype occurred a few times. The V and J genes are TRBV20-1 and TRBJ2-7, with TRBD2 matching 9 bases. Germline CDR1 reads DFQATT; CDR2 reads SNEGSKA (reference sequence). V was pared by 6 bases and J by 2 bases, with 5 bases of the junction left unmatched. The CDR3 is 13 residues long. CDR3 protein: CSAPSGIPYEQYF. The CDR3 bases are TGCAGTGCACCTAGCGGGATACCCTACGAGCAGTACTTC.

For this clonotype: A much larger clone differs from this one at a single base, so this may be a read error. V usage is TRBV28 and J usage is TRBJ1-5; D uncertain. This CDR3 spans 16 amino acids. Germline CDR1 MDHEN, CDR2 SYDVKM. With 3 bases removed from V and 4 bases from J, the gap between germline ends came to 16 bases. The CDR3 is CASSFTPSYRNQPQHF. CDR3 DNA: TGTGCCAGCAGTTTTACCCCGTCCTATAGAAATCAGCCCCAGCATTTT.

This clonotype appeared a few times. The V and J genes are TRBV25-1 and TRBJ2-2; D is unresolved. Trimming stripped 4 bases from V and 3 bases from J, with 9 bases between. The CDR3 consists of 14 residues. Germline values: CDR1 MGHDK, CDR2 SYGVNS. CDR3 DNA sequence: TGTGCCAGCAGTGCCCAAAGATACACCGGGGAGCTGTTTTTT. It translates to CASSAQRYTGELFF.